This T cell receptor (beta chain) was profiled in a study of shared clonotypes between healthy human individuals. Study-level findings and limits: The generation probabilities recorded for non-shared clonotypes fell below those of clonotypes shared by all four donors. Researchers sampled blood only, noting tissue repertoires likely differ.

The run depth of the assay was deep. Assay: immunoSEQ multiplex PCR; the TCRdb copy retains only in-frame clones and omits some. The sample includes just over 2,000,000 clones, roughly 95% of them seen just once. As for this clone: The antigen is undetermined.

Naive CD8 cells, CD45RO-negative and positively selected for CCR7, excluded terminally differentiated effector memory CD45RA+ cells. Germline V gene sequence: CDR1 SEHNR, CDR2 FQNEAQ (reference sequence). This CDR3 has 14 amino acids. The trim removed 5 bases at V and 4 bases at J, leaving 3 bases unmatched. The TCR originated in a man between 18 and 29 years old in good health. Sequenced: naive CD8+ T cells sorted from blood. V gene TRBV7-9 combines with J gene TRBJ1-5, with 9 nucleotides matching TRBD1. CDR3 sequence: CASSQTGGNQPQHF. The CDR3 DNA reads TGTGCCAGCAGCCAGACAGGGGGTAATCAGCCCCAGCATTTT.